This T cell receptor beta chain appears in the sequencing data of a study of blood T cell repertoires in COVID-19. Turning to the study itself: Sources were T cells, B-cell-depleted T cells, or PBMCs; the material itself was cDNA or gDNA.

The table came from immunoSEQ multiplex PCR; TCRdb's copy has only in-frame clones and leaves some out. Here the sample spans around 250,000 clones, around nine tenths being singletons. The CDR3 is 12 residues long. V was shortened by 10 bases and J by 9 bases, with 18 bases between the two germline ends. Germline V gene sequence: CDR1 LNHDA, CDR2 SQIVND (reference sequence). The sequencing sample was made of peripheral blood. The sequence came from a woman aged 65 to 85 with active or convalescent COVID-19. The V call is TRBV19, the J call TRBJ1-1, with no clear D. CDR3 nucleotides: TGTGCCACTATCCCTCCGGGAGAAAAAGCTTTCTTT. Protein sequence: CATIPPGEKAFF.